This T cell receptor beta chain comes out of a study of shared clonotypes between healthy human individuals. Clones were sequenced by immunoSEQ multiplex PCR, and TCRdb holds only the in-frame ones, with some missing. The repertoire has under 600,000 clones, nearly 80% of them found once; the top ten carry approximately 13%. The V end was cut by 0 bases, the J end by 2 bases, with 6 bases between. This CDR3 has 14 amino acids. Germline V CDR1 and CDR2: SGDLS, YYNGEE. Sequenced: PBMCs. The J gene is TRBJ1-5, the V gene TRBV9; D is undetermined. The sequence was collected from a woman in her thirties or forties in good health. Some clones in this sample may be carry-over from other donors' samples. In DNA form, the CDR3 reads TGTGCCAGCAGCGTAGACCCGGGCAATCAGCCCCAGCATTTT. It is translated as CASSVDPGNQPQHF.